Following are 6 T cell receptor beta chains from one sample sequenced in a study of CD8+CD57+ T cells in acquired aplastic anemia (dated by TCRdb to 2016 to 2019). Sequencing used an Illumina HiSeq 2000. Genomic DNA was used as template for profiling of TCR beta VDJ combinations and CDR3 sequences. TCRdb handled the public reads itself, with Q25 trimming in fastp and clone calling in MiXCR, and kept productive beta chains. Identical CDR3 proteins give one entry, which carries the most common genes and DNA. This sample is represented by around 190,000 distinct CDR3 sequences; around 63% of them were singletons. Around 28% of the sample lies in the top ten. Sequenced input: sorted CD4+, CD8+, or CD8+CD57+ T cells (not recorded which) from PBMCs. These receptors were obtained from a human donor in good health.

This sequence joins TRBV7-9 and TRBJ1-5; D uncertain. CDR3 length: 14 amino acids. Trimming removed 5 bases at V and 6 bases at J, with 14 bases between. The germline gives CDR1 SEHNR, CDR2 FQNEAQ (reference sequence). The CDR3 sequence: CASSGEGGGQPQHF. The CDR3 bases are TGTGCCAGCAGCGGAGAGGGTGGCGGTCAGCCCCAGCATTTT.

V gene TRBV10-1 combines with J gene TRBJ2-7; 9 positions agree with TRBD1. Germline V CDR1 and CDR2: WNHNN, SYGVQD (reference sequence). The CDR3 loop spans 13 amino acids. The V segment lost 9 bases and the J segment 5 bases; nucleotides outside the gene matches: 8. The chain's CDR3 is CASATGQGHEQYF. Here the CDR3 DNA reads TGCGCCAGTGCGACGGGACAGGGCCACGAGCAGTACTTC.

This clonotype was counted many times. This chain joins TRBV20-1 and TRBJ2-7; TRBD1 might be the D (5 bases). Per the germline V gene, CDR1 is DFQATT and CDR2 is SNEGSKA (reference sequence). This CDR3 has 14 amino acids. Trimming stripped 5 bases from V and 4 bases from J, with 18 bases between. CDR3 DNA sequence: TGCAGTGCTGTCCCAGGGTCAGAGGCTTACGAGCAGTACTTC. Translation: CSAVPGSEAYEQYF.

The chain recombines TRBV30 with TRBJ1-6, with D perhaps TRBD1 (6 bases). Germline values: CDR1 GTSNPN, CDR2 SVGIG (reference sequence). The CDR3 sequence is 14 residues long. Trimming pared 2 bases from V and 8 bases from J, leaving 13 bases between. CDR3 region: CAWSSGTTYSPLHF. The CDR3 nucleotides read TGTGCCTGGAGTTCCGGGACAACATATTCACCCCTCCACTTT.

This chain connects TRBV9 to TRBJ2-1; TRBD1 is a possible D gene (5 bases). Trimming cost V 0 bases and J 13 bases, with 14 bases left between them. CDR3 length equals 13 residues. From germline, CDR1 is SGDLS and CDR2 YYNGEE. The CDR3 coding sequence is TGTGCCAGCAGCGTAGAAGGCCATGGGGCCCAGTTCTTC. It translates to CASSVEGHGAQFF.

V gene TRBV9 combines with J gene TRBJ2-7; 8 bases map to TRBD2. Germline trimming cut 0 bases from V and 5 bases from J; bases unmatched to any gene: 7. Per germline, CDR1 SGDLS and CDR2 YYNGEE. This CDR3 is built from 15 residues. CDR3 sequence reads: CASSVGSGSSNEQYF. The CDR3 DNA follows: TGTGCCAGCAGCGTAGGCAGCGGGAGTTCCAACGAGCAGTACTTC.